Listed here are 5 T cell receptor beta chains from one sample, sequenced in a study of glioma-infiltrating T cells after dendritic cell vaccination. Repertoires were generated with immunoSEQ multiplex PCR, while TCRdb's copy carries only in-frame clones and drops some. The sample lists 70,000 to 100,000 clones, roughly 80% occurring once. As to time point: after dendritic cell vaccination, including at tumor progression/relapse. Sequencing used blood, obtained after dendritic cell vaccination. The receptors derive from a human donor with glioblastoma.

This rearrangement joins TRBV7-6 to TRBJ1-1; no definite D call. V was trimmed by 4 bases and J by 10 bases, leaving 19 bases between them. CDR1 and CDR2 from the germline V gene are SGHVS and FNYEAQ. The CDR3 contains 14 residues. The CDR3 DNA reads TGTGCCAGCAGCTCGTCGTCCGGTCCGGCGGGAGCTTTCTTT. Translation: CASSSSSGPAGAFF.

This clone has more than one count but fewer than ten. This chain connects TRBV28 to TRBJ1-2; D call uncertain. The CDR3 extends over 13 amino acids. The germline CDR1 and CDR2 sequences are MDHEN and SYDVKM. V lost 5 bases and J 7 bases, leaving 14 bases between the germline ends. In DNA, the CDR3 is TGTGCCAGCAGTGGAAACGGACTGCCTGGCTACACCTTC. Translated, it gives CASSGNGLPGYTF.

The chain links TRBV15 to TRBJ1-5; D is uncertain. This CDR3 comprises 15 residues. Deletions cut 1 base from V and 2 bases from J, with 9 bases between. CDR1 is LNHNV, CDR2 YYDKDF, per germline (reference sequence). The CDR3 region is CATSRGGPGNQPQHF. DNA of the CDR3: TGTGCCACCAGCAGAGGCGGGCCGGGCAATCAGCCCCAGCATTTT.

To note about this clone: This CDR3 is also generated by other DNA sequences in the sample. The chain has TRBV19 and TRBJ1-1; TRBD1 is a possible D gene (5 bases). Germline values: CDR1 LNHDA, CDR2 SQIVND (reference sequence). CDR3 length: 13 residues. Trimming pared 2 bases from V and 2 bases from J, leaving 6 bases between. Here the CDR3 DNA reads TGTGCCAGTAGTATACAGGGAAACACTGAAGCTTTCTTT. This encodes CASSIQGNTEAFF.

The chain's CDR3 is CASRQGAYTEAFF. DNA of the CDR3: TGTGCCAGCCGACAGGGGGCTTACACTGAAGCTTTCTTT. The gene calls are TRBV6-1 and TRBJ1-1; 10 positions match TRBD1. Germline-derived CDR1 and CDR2 are MNHNS and SASEGT. The V segment lost 8 bases and the J segment 3 bases; nucleotides outside the gene matches: 3. The CDR3 sequence is 13 residues long.